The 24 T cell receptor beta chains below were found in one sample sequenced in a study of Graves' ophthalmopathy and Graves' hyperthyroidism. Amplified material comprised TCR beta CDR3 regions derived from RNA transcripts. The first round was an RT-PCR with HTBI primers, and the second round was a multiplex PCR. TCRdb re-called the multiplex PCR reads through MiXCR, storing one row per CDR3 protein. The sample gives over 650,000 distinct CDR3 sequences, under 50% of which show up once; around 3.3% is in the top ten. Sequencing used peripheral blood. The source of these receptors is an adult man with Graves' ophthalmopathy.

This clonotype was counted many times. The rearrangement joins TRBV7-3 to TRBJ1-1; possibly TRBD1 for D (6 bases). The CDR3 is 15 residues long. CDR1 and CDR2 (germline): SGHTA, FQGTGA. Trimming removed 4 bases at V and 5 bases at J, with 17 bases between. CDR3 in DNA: TGTGCCAGCAGCTCAGGGGTAGGCCCTTTAACTGAAGCTTTCTTT. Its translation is CASSSGVGPLTEAFF.

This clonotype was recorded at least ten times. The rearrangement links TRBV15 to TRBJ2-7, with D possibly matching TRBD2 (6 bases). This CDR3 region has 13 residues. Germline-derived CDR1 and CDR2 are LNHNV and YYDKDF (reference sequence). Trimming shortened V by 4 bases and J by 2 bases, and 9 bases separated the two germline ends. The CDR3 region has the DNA TGTGCCACCAGCACCCGGGAGCCCTACGAGCAGTACTTC. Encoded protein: CATSTREPYEQYF.

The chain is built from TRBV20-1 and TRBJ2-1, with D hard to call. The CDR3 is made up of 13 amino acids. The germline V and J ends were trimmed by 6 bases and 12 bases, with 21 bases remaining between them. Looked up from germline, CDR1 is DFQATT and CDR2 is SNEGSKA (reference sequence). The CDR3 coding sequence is TGCAGTGCCCAAGCGCAGTTCGGTTGGGCGCAGTTCTTC. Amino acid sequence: CSAQAQFGWAQFF.

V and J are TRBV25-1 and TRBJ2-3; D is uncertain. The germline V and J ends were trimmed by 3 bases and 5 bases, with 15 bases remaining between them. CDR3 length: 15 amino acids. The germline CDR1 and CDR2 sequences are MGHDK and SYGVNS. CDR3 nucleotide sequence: TGTGCCAGCAGTGACGGGTCTCACATGGGAGATACGCAGTATTTT. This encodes CASSDGSHMGDTQYF.

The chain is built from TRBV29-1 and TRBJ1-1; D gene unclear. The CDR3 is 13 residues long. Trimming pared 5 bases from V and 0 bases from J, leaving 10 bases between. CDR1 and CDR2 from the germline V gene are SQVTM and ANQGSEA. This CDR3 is CSVYRVMNTEAFF. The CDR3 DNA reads TGCAGCGTTTATAGGGTCATGAACACTGAAGCTTTCTTT.

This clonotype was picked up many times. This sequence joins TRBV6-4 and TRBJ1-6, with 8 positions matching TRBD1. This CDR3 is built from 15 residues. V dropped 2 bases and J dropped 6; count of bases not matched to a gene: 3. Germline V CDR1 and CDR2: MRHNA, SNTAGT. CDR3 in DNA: TGTGCCAGCAGTGACGGGACAGGCGGTAATTCACCCCTCCACTTT. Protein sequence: CASSDGTGGNSPLHF.

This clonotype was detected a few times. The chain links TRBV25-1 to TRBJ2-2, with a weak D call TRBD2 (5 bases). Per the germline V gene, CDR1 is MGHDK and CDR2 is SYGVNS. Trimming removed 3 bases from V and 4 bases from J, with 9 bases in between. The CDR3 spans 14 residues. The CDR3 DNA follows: TGTGCCAGCAGTGACCACAGCGGCACCGGGGAGCTGTTTTTT. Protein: CASSDHSGTGELFF.

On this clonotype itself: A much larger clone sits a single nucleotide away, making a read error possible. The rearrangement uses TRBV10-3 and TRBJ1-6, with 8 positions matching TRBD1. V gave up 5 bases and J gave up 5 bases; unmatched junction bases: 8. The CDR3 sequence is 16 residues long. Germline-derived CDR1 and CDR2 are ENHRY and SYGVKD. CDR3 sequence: CAISYLGQGDNSPLHF. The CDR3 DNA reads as TGTGCCATCAGTTACCTAGGACAGGGCGATAATTCACCCCTCCACTTT.

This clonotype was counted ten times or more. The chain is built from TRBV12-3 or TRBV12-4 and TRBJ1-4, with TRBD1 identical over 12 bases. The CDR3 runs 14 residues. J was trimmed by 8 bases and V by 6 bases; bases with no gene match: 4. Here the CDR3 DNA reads TGTGCCAGCAGGCGGGACAGGGGGCACGAAAAACTGTTTTTT. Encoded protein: CASRRDRGHEKLFF.

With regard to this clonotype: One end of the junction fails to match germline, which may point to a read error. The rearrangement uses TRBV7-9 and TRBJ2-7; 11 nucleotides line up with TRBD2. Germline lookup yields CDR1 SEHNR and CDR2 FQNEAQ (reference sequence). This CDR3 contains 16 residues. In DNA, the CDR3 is TGCGCCAGCAGCCAGACTAATAGCGGGGGGGTAGGGGAGCAGTACTTC. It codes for CASSQTNSGGVGEQYF. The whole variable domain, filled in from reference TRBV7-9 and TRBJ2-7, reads DTGVSQNPRHKITKRGQNVTFRCDPISEHNRLYWYRQTLGQGPEFLTYFQNEAQLEKSRLLSDRFSAERPKGSFSTLEIQRTEQGDSAMYLCASSQTNSGGVGEQYFGPGTRLTVT.

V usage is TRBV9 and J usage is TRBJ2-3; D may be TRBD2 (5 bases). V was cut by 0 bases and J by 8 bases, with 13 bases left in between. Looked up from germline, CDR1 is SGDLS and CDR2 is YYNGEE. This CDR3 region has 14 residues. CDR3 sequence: CASSVGGPAGTQYF. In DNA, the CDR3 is TGTGCCAGCAGCGTAGGCGGGCCCGCGGGTACGCAGTATTTT.

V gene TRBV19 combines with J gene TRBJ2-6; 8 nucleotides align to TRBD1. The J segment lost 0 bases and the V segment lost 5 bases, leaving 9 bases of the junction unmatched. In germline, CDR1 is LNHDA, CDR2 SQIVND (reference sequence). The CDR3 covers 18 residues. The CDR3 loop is CASSLPGQVVSGANVLTF. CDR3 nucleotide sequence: TGTGCCAGTAGTTTACCGGGACAGGTCGTCTCTGGGGCCAACGTCCTGACTTTC.

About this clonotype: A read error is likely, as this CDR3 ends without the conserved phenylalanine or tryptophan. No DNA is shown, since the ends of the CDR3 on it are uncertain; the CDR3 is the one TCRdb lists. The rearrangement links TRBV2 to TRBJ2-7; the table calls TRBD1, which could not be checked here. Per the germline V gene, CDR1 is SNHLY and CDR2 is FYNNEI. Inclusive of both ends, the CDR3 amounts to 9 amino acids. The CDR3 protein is CASSEAPRA.

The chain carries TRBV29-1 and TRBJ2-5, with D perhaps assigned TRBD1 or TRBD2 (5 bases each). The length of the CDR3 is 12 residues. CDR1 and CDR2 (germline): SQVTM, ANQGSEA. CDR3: CGAGTLNQPQYF. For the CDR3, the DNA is TGCGGCGCCGGGACCCTCAATCAGCCCCAGTACTTC.

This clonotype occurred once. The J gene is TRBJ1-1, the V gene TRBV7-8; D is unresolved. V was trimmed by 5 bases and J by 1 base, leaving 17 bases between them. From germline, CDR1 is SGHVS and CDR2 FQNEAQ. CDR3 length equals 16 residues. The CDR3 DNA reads TGTGCCAGCAGCATCGGGCGCCGGGTAGCGAACACTGAAGCTTTCTTT. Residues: CASSIGRRVANTEAFF.

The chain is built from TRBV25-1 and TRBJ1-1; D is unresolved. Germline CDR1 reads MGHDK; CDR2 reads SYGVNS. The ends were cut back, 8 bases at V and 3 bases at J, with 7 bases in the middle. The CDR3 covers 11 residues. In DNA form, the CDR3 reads TGTGCCAGCGTTGACGACACTGAAGCTTTCTTT. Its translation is CASVDDTEAFF.

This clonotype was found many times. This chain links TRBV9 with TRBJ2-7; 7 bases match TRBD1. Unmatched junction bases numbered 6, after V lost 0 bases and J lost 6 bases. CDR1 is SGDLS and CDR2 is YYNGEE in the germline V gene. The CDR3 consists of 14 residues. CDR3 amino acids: CASSVDTGAGEQYF. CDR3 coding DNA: TGTGCCAGCAGCGTAGACACAGGGGCCGGCGAGCAGTACTTC.

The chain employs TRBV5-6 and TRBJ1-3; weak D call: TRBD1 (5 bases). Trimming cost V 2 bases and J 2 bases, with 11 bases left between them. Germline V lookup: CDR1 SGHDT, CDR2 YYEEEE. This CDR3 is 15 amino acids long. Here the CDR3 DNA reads TGTGCCAGCAGCTTAAGTACAGGAACTGGAAACACCATATATTTT. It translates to CASSLSTGTGNTIYF.

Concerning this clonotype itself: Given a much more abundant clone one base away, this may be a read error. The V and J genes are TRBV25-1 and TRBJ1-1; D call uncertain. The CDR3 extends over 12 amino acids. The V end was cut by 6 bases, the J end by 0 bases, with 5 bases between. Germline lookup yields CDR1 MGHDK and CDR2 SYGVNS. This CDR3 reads CASRSVNTEAFF. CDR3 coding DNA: TGTGCCAGCAGGTCGGTGAACACTGAAGCTTTCTTT. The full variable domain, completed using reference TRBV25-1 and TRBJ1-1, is EADIYQTPRYLVIGTGKKITLECSQTMGHDKMYWYQQDPGMELHLIHYSYGVNSTEKGDLSSESTVSRIRTEHFPLTLESARPSHTSQYLCASRSVNTEAFFGQGTRLTVV.

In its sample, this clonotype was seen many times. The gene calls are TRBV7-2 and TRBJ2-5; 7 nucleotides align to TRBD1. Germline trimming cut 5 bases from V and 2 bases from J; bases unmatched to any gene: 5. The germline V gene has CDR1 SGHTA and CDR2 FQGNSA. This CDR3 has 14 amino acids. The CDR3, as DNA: TGTGCCAGCAGCAAGGGGACAGCACAAGAGACCCAGTACTTC. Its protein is CASSKGTAQETQYF.

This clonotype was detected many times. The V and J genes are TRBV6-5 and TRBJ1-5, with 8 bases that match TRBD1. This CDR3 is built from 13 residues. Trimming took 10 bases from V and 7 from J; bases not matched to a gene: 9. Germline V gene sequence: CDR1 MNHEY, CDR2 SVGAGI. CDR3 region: CATTTGAGQPQHF. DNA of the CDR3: TGTGCCACCACGACAGGGGCTGGGCAGCCCCAGCATTTT.

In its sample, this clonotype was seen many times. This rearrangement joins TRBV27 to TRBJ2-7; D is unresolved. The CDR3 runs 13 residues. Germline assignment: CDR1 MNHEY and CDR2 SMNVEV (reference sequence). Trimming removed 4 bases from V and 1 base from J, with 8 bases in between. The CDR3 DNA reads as TGTGCCAGCAGTTCGGACCGTTCCTACGAGCAGTACTTC. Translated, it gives CASSSDRSYEQYF.

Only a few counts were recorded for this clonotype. CDR3 protein: CASSSRSGQGAHEQYF. DNA for the CDR3: TGTGCCAGCAGCTCAAGATCGGGACAGGGCGCCCACGAGCAGTACTTC. The J gene is TRBJ2-7, the V gene TRBV5-5; 9 bases match TRBD1. Trimming cost V 3 bases and J 5 bases; bases outside gene matches: 12. The CDR3 is made up of 16 amino acids. The germline V gene has CDR1 SGHKS and CDR2 YYEKEE (reference sequence). The complete variable domain, with remaining parts taken from reference TRBV5-5 and TRBJ2-7, reads DAGVTQSPTHLIKTRGQQVTLRCSPISGHKSVSWYQQVLGQGPQFIFQYYEKEERGRGNFPDRFSARQFPNYSSELNVNALLLGDSALYLCASSSRSGQGAHEQYFGPGTRLTVT.

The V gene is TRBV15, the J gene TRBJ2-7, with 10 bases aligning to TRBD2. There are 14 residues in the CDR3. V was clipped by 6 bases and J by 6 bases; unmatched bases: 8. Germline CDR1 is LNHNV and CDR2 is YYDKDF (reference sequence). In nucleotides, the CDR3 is TGTGCCACCAGTGGTAGCGGGGGGAGAAGCGAGCAGTACTTC. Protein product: CATSGSGGRSEQYF.